The 9 T cell receptor beta chains listed next were all sequenced from one sample in a study of T cells in Graves' hyperthyroidism and ophthalmopathy. The CDR3 regions of TCR beta were amplified from RNA transcripts. The TCR CDR3 was amplified in a first-round RT-PCR using the HTBI primer set. One entry per CDR3 protein results from TCRdb running MiXCR on the multiplex PCR reads. The sample lists a few hundred thousand distinct CDR3 sequences, about 16% occurring once. The material sequenced was blood. These TCRs come from a woman aged 25 to 39 with Graves' ophthalmopathy.

This clonotype was picked up many times. The chain couples TRBV6-2 or TRBV6-3 to TRBJ1-1, with D hard to call. From germline, CDR1 is MNHEY and CDR2 SVGEGT. The ends were cut back, 7 bases at V and 4 bases at J, with 16 bases in the middle. The CDR3 totals 14 residues. CDR3 sequence (DNA): TGTGCCAGCACCGAGACCCCCCGGGGCACTGAAGCTTTCTTT. Translation: CASTETPRGTEAFF.

This clonotype was seen a handful of times. In DNA form, the CDR3 reads TGCGCCAGCAGCTTGATCGGGACAGGGGAGACCCAGTACTTC. This codes for CASSLIGTGETQYF. The rearrangement joins TRBV5-1 to TRBJ2-5, with 9 bases fitting TRBD1. J gave up 5 bases and V 1 base, and 3 bases lay outside the gene matches. Germline CDR1 is SGHRS and CDR2 is YFSETQ. CDR3 length: 14 amino acids.

This chain joins TRBV10-3 and TRBJ2-6, with a tentative D call TRBD1 (5 bases). CDR3 length equals 22 residues. V was cut by 2 bases and J by 3 bases, with 29 bases left in between. The V gene's germline CDR1 is ENHRY and CDR2 SYGVKD. The CDR3 nucleotides are TGTGCCATCAGTGAGGCGACACGCTGGGGCGTGGGGCACTTAAATGGGGCCAACGTCCTGACTTTC. Encoded protein: CAISEATRWGVGHLNGANVLTF.

This chain uses TRBV6-5 with TRBJ2-1; 10 nucleotides align to TRBD2. Unmatched junction bases numbered 9, after V lost 2 bases and J lost 5 bases. The CDR3 extends over 17 amino acids. CDR1 and CDR2 (germline): MNHEY, SVGAGI. In DNA, the CDR3 is TGTGCCAGCAGTTACGAGCGAGGGACTAGCGACCACAATGAGCAGTTCTTC. Residues: CASSYERGTSDHNEQFF.

This clonotype was seen repeatedly, ten times or more. This rearrangement joins TRBV3-1 to TRBJ1-2; D might be TRBD1 (6 bases). This CDR3 comprises 16 residues. Trimming took off 4 bases at V and 8 bases at J, with 23 bases between the two ends. Germline CDR1 and CDR2: LGHDT and YNNKEL (reference sequence). CDR3: CASSPMRTALLGGYTF. The CDR3 bases are TGTGCCAGCAGCCCGATGAGGACAGCCCTGTTAGGCGGCTACACCTTC.

This clonotype has a handful of counts. The rearrangement joins TRBV10-3 to TRBJ2-2, with D tentatively TRBD2 (5 bases). Germline V CDR1 and CDR2: ENHRY, SYGVKD. The CDR3 extends over 14 amino acids. Between the trimmed V and J ends, which lost 10 bases and 2 bases, there was a span of 14 bases. The CDR3 protein is CATKSGSNTGELFF. The CDR3 DNA follows: TGTGCCACCAAAAGCGGTTCTAACACCGGGGAGCTGTTTTTT.

This clonotype was seen a handful of times. DNA for the CDR3: TGTGCCAGTAGTAAGAGGGACGGGAAGCGGCCCCTACACAATGAGCAGTTCTTC. It codes for CASSKRDGKRPLHNEQFF. This chain uses TRBV19 with TRBJ2-1; D possibly matches TRBD1 or TRBD2 (5 bases each). Germline CDR1 and CDR2: LNHDA and SQIVND (reference sequence). V lost 4 bases, J lost 5 bases, and 24 bases lay in between. This CDR3 is 18 amino acids long.

At least ten counts were recorded for this clonotype. The V call is TRBV27, the J call TRBJ2-7; 7 positions agree with TRBD2. CDR3 length: 14 residues. The V gene end was trimmed by 6 bases and the J gene end by 0 bases; junction bases not matched to a gene: 5. CDR1 is MNHEY, CDR2 SMNVEV, per germline (reference sequence). CDR3 bases: TGTGCCAGCAGCCGGGACTACATCTCCTACGAGCAGTACTTC. It specifies CASSRDYISYEQYF.

The chain links TRBV5-1 to TRBJ2-1; 8 nucleotides line up with TRBD2. Germline V gene lookup returns CDR1 SGHRS and CDR2 YFSETQ. The V segment lost 0 bases and the J segment 0 bases; nucleotides outside the gene matches: 8. The CDR3 has 18 residues. CDR3 DNA: TGCGCCAGCAGCTTGGCCGGGGGGGGTAGGAGCTCCTACAATGAGCAGTTCTTC. This sequence encodes CASSLAGGGRSSYNEQFF.